This T cell receptor beta chain was sequenced during a study of CD8 T cells in ankylosing spondylitis. Making use of molecular barcodes, quantitative 5'-RACE generated TCR beta libraries. TCRdb processed the 5' RACE reads anew with MiXCR; each CDR3 protein has one entry. The profile shows 250,000 or so distinct CDR3 sequences, more than 15% of them singletons. As concerns this clonotype: Its antigen remains unidentified.

Germline CDR1 is SGHKS and CDR2 is YYEKEE (reference sequence). CDR3 length: 15 amino acids. V was cut by 0 bases and J by 2 bases, with 10 bases left in between. Study observations and caveats: Fewer than ten highly homologous variants made up a TCR beta motif that seemed to typify ankylosing spondylitis blood. From matched ankylosing spondylitis synovial fluid, disease-linked clones were reportedly recovered at significantly enriched levels. Within peripheral blood, clones linked to disease were CD8+ and relatively rare.

The clonotype originates from a male donor with ankylosing spondylitis or in good health (not recorded which). This chain links TRBV5-5 with TRBJ2-3; D gene uncertain. Sequenced sample: blood, either unsorted or a sorted T cell fraction (not recorded which). CDR3 bases: TGTGCCAGCAGCTTGGGAACAGCCGTCACAGATACGCAGTATTTT. This encodes CASSLGTAVTDTQYF.